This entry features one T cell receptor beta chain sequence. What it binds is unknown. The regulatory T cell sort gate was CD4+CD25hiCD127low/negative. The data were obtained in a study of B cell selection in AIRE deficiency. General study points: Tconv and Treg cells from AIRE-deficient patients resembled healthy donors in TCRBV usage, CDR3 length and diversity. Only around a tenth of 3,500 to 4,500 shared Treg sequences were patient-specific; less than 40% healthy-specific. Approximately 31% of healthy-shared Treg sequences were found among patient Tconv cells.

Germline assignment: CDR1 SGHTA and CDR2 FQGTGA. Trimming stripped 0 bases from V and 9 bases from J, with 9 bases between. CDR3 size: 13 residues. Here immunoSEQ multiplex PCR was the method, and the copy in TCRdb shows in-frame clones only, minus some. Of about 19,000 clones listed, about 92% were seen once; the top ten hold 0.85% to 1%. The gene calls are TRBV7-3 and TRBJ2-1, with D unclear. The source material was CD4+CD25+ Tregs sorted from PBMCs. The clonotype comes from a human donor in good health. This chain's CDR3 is CASSLTAMAEQFF. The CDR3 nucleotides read TGTGCCAGCAGCTTAACCGCGATGGCTGAGCAGTTCTTC.